Listed below are T cell receptor beta chains from one sample, sequenced in a study of shared clonotypes between healthy human individuals. Sequencing used immunoSEQ multiplex PCR; TCRdb keeps in-frame clones, though not all of them. Of roughly 2.1 million clones detected, 85% to 95% appear once; the ten largest clones hold about 1.8%. The sample comprised naive CD8+ T cells from PBMCs. The receptors were sampled from a young man in good health. Some clones in this sample may be carry-over from other donors' samples. Each CDR3 is given with its conserved first and last residue.

v_gene	j_gene	CDR3aa
TRBV5-5	TRBJ1-1	CASSFSRDRGIIEPEAFF
TRBV6-6	TRBJ1-1	CASSYSYGVNTEAFF
TRBV11-2	TRBJ2-5	CASRRRGQETQYF
TRBV28	TRBJ2-6	CASSSELAGAGANVLTF
TRBV28	TRBJ1-2	CASSPFIGRLGNYGYTF
TRBV28	TRBJ2-7	CASSLTLSGRHEQYF
TRBV4-3	TRBJ2-2	CASSQDLSGELFF
TRBV19	TRBJ1-5	CASYRGGNQPQHF
TRBV19	TRBJ1-2	CASSIDRYRDRGDYTF
TRBV5-4	TRBJ1-2	CASVEFPGTGIGNYGYTF
TRBV30	TRBJ2-7	CAWTPGQWGGEQYF
TRBV25-1	TRBJ1-2	CASTSGGNYGYTF
TRBV28	TRBJ1-5	CASSFFKGNNQPQHF
TRBV6-1	TRBJ2-7	CASRASGVYEQYF
TRBV14	TRBJ2-3	CASSQGVPRTGTDTQYF
TRBV4-3	TRBJ1-2	CASSQTTGRNYGYTF
TRBV28	TRBJ2-7	CASGRSGVHEQYF
TRBV2	TRBJ2-1	CASSVPGNEQFF
TRBV28	TRBJ2-7	CASSFYSLRDGFSYEQYF
TRBV29-1	TRBJ1-2	CSVAGQGTRDYTF
TRBV19	TRBJ2-3	CASTGFGTDTQYF
TRBV9	TRBJ2-7	CASSAGVGEQYF
TRBV28	TRBJ2-1	CASSRSGRAHNEQFF
TRBV27	TRBJ2-2	CASSSLIGFGLFF
TRBV10-1	TRBJ2-7	CASNDRPYEQYF